The clone carrying this T cell receptor beta chain was counted ten times or more. Antigen unknown. This record comes from a study of tumor and adjacent non-tumor tissue in lung cancer. Across the study: Patients comprised 12 adenocarcinoma, a couple of squamous cell carcinoma and 1 small cell lung cancer.

Study-level findings and limits: Top 100 clones took a larger repertoire share in normal lung. TCR diversity was significantly greater in tumor than normal lung tissue.

After removal of 5 bases from V and 0 bases from J, the junction contained 10 bases not matched to a gene. The V gene's germline CDR1 is SEHNR and CDR2 FQNEAQ (reference sequence). The CDR3 contains 16 residues. This sample's RNA came from whole unsorted tissue. Distant lung tissue was collected more than 3 cm away from the tumor edge. A modified ARM-PCR protocol with three rounds of nested PCR amplified TCRbeta. TCRdb itself ran the multiplex PCR reads through MiXCR, one entry per CDR3 protein. The table records roughly 69,000 distinct CDR3 sequences, under 80% of them present only once. The chain joins TRBV7-9 to TRBJ2-7, with 7 bases fitting TRBD1. Sequenced material: distant non-tumor lung tissue. This clonotype originated in a man in his sixties with non-small cell lung cancer. CDR3 sequence (DNA): TGTGCCAGCAGCCCCCCCGGGACAGCGAACTCCTACGAGCAGTACTTC. It is translated as CASSPPGTANSYEQYF.